This entry describes one T cell receptor beta chain. The sample comes from a study of regulatory T cells in long-lasting Graves disease. Described time point: newly diagnosed GD, antithyroid drugs for less than 3 months. Extracted PBMC RNA gave rise to the TCR library. Construction of TCR beta libraries relied on iRepertoire HTBI primers and on Arm-PCR targeting CDR3 regions. Using its own MiXCR run on the multiplex PCR reads, TCRdb lists one record per CDR3 protein. The sample includes roughly 500,000 distinct CDR3 sequences, 13% of them seen just once. The same sample was also studied in work on T cells in Graves' hyperthyroidism and ophthalmopathy.

This clonotype was sampled from a man aged 30-40 years with Graves disease. Source: peripheral blood mononuclear cells (PBMCs), taken at new diagnosis, from a patient treated with antithyroid drugs.

CDR3 amino acids: CASSSPSGRPFTAEQFF. In nucleotides, the CDR3 is TGCGCCAGCAGCTCCCCTAGCGGGAGGCCCTTTACCGCCGAGCAGTTCTTC. V usage is TRBV5-1 and J usage is TRBJ2-1; 11 bases are shared with TRBD2. CDR3 length: 17 residues. V lost 3 bases and J lost 10; bases outside the gene matches: 15. Germline CDR1 is SGHRS and CDR2 is YFSETQ.